This T cell receptor (beta chain) was sequenced in a study of human T cells and chemical hapten exposure. Study context: TCR yields differed between samples (mainly from small differences in pooled library volume).

Whole-study results and caveats: Versus controls, expanded TCRs had significantly more large CDR3 similarity clusters. Alopecia in all donors means immunity may differ from healthy individuals.

The CDR3 extends over 17 amino acids. Germline V gene sequence: CDR1 SGHRS, CDR2 YFSETQ. J was trimmed by 4 bases and V by 0 bases; bases with no gene match: 12. Points on this clonotype: Its antigen remains unidentified.

TCRdb recomputed calls from the RACE reads with MiXCR, one row per CDR3 protein. The table includes more than 300,000 distinct CDR3 sequences, approximately 5% detected once. Sample time point: pre-sensitization, week 0. Sample treatment: therapeutic diphenylcyclopropenone sensitization with weekly scalp DPC. Total RNA extraction was carried out from unfractionated whole blood. This clonotype originated in a woman aged 18-29 years with alopecia areata. Some clones in this sample may be carry-over from other donors' samples. The chain carries TRBV5-1 and TRBJ2-7, with 8 bases matching TRBD1. The sample was whole blood, taken in connection with sensitization to the hapten diphenylcyclopropenone (DPC). In DNA, the CDR3 is TGCGCCAGCAGCTTGGTTTCGGCAGGGGGCGTTGGTTACGAGCAGTACTTC. It encodes CASSLVSAGGVGYEQYF.